Listed below are T cell receptor beta chains from one sample, sequenced in a study of breast tumors, draining lymph nodes, adjacent tissues. TCRdb independently ran MiXCR on the multiplex PCR reads; one entry per CDR3 protein. The table lists some 140,000 distinct CDR3 sequences, around 20% of them singletons, with about 2.6% in the top ten. Sequenced material: axillary lymph node tissue. These receptors were taken from a female donor with breast cancer. Some clones in this sample may be carry-over from other donors' samples. CDR3s include the opening cysteine and the closing phenylalanine or tryptophan. The D gene is left open where the match is weak. The size entry is marked missing in some rows and otherwise reads once, few, many or a size class.

v_gene	d_gene	abundance	j_gene	CDR3nt	CDR3aa
TRBV7-2	.	.	TRBJ2-3	TGTGCCAGCAGCTATGGGACGGCAAAGCAGTATTTT	CASSYGTAKQYF
TRBV4-2	.	many	TRBJ2-5	TGTGCCAGCAGCCCCAGGGGCCCAGAGACCCAGTACTTC	CASSPRGPETQYF
TRBV12-3/TRBV12-4	TRBD2	many	TRBJ2-3	TGTGCCAGCAGTTTAACTAGCGTCTCGGATACGCAGTATTTT	CASSLTSVSDTQYF
TRBV6-1	TRBD1	few	TRBJ1-2	TGTGCCAGCATTCGGACAGGGTCTAGCTATGGCTACACCTTC	CASIRTGSSYGYTF
TRBV6-1	TRBD1	many	TRBJ1-2	TGTGCCAGCAGTACGATCGGGACAGGGGGCCGCTATGGCTACACCTTC	CASSTIGTGGRYGYTF
TRBV3-1	.	few	TRBJ2-3	TGTGCCAGCAGCCGGGGTTTCGGGGGCTCTTTCACAGATACGCAGTATTTT	CASSRGFGGSFTDTQYF
TRBV7-2	.	many	TRBJ2-5	TGTGCCAGCAGCTTAGGGACCAAAGAGACCCAGTACTTC	CASSLGTKETQYF
TRBV19	TRBD2	many	TRBJ2-2	TGTGCCAGCAGACTTAGGGAGGGCGCCGGGGAGCTGTTTTTT	CASRLREGAGELFF
TRBV3-1	TRBD1	many	TRBJ2-2	TGTGCCAGCAGCCAAGGAGCTACAGGGGACACCGGGGAGCTGTTTTTT	CASSQGATGDTGELFF
TRBV28	.	.	TRBJ2-7	TGTGCCAGCAGCTTACAACTGCCTAACGAGCAGTACTTC	CASSLQLPNEQYF